The next 28 T cell receptor beta chains were all read from a single sample in a study of cytomegalovirus exposure and HLA in healthy donors. PCR was performed using 60 Vbeta and 13 Jbeta primers. Generated by immunoSEQ multiplex PCR, the TCRdb table keeps only in-frame clones and is missing some. The data show about 94,000 clones, around 76% seen once. Sequenced sample: PBMCs. The receptors stem from a man in his forties in good health and CMV-seropositive.

This clone was detected only a few times. The chain combines TRBV7-9 with TRBJ1-1; 7 positions agree with TRBD1. This CDR3 is 14 amino acids long. Trimming removed 5 bases from V and 5 bases from J; junction bases left unmatched: 8. In germline, CDR1 is SEHNR, CDR2 FQNEAQ (reference sequence). The CDR3 DNA reads as TGTGCCAGCAGCGTAACGACAGGGAGGACTGAAGCTTTCTTT. It translates to CASSVTTGRTEAFF.

The chain combines TRBV5-5 with TRBJ2-3; 7 bases agree with TRBD1. V gave up 1 base and J gave up 0 bases; unmatched junction bases: 8. This CDR3 region has 17 residues. Germline values: CDR1 SGHKS, CDR2 YYEKEE (reference sequence). CDR3 in amino acids: CASSLPPTGPSTDTQYF. For the CDR3, the DNA is TGTGCCAGCAGCTTGCCCCCGACAGGGCCTAGCACAGATACGCAGTATTTT. The complete variable domain, with remaining parts taken from reference TRBV5-5 and TRBJ2-3, reads DAGVTQSPTHLIKTRGQQVTLRCSPISGHKSVSWYQQVLGQGPQFIFQYYEKEERGRGNFPDRFSARQFPNYSSELNVNALLLGDSALYLCASSLPPTGPSTDTQYFGPGTRLTVL.

The table lists this clone with a count of one. V and J are TRBV7-2 and TRBJ2-1; 10 positions agree with TRBD2. There are 15 residues in the CDR3. The V segment lost 5 bases and the J segment 9 bases; nucleotides outside the gene matches: 10. Germline assignment: CDR1 SGHTA and CDR2 FQGNSA. This CDR3 reads CASSRGGLAGVEQFF. In DNA form, the CDR3 reads TGTGCCAGCAGCCGGGGAGGGCTAGCGGGAGTTGAGCAGTTCTTC.

This chain uses TRBV5-1 with TRBJ2-2; 7 positions match TRBD1. The J segment lost 4 bases and the V segment lost 5 bases, leaving 5 bases of the junction unmatched. Per germline, CDR1 SGHRS and CDR2 YFSETQ. The CDR3 loop spans 14 amino acids. This CDR3 reads CASRGGLGTGELFF. The CDR3 DNA is TGCGCCAGCAGAGGGGGCCTGGGCACCGGGGAGCTGTTTTTT.

Many counts were recorded for this clone. The chain joins TRBV28 to TRBJ1-4, with D unresolved. The CDR3 has 16 amino acids. CDR1 is MDHEN, CDR2 SYDVKM, per germline. V was cut by 3 bases and J by 4 bases, with 15 bases left in between. CDR3 amino acids: CASSFFQTRLNEKLFF. DNA of the CDR3: TGTGCCAGCAGTTTCTTCCAAACGCGGCTTAATGAAAAACTGTTTTTT. Full variable domain (missing parts from reference TRBV28 and TRBJ1-4): DVKVTQSSRYLVKRTGEKVFLECVQDMDHENMFWYRQDPGLGLRLIYFSYDVKMKEKGDIPEGYSVSREKKERFSLILESASTNQTSMYLCASSFFQTRLNEKLFFGSGTQLSVL.

The CDR3 protein is CASSSDSLFSYEQYF. The CDR3 region has the DNA TGCGCCAGCAGCTCAGACAGCCTTTTCTCCTACGAGCAGTACTTC. The chain joins TRBV5-1 to TRBJ2-7, with D possibly matching TRBD1 (5 bases). With 3 bases removed from V and 0 bases from J, the gap between germline ends came to 13 bases. There are 15 residues in the CDR3. Germline V gene sequence: CDR1 SGHRS, CDR2 YFSETQ.

The chain links TRBV5-8 to TRBJ1-3; D possibly corresponds to TRBD1 (5 bases). The V end lost 4 bases, the J end lost 2 bases, and 16 bases lay between the germline ends. CDR1 is SGHTS and CDR2 is YDEGEE in the germline V gene. This CDR3 has 16 amino acids. CDR3 DNA: TGTGCCAGCAGCACGTATGGGGGGGATCCTGGAAACACCATATATTTT. This translates into CASSTYGGDPGNTIYF.

The chain is built from TRBV19 and TRBJ2-6; no reliable D call. V dropped 2 bases and J dropped 2 bases, with 7 bases sitting between them. Germline lookup yields CDR1 LNHDA and CDR2 SQIVND (reference sequence). This CDR3 is 15 amino acids long. CDR3 DNA: TGTGCCAGTAGTATACAGGTGACTGGGGCCAACGTCCTGACTTTC. This translates into CASSIQVTGANVLTF. The variable domain in full, with the rest retrieved from reference TRBV19 and TRBJ2-6, is DGGITQSPKYLFRKEGQNVTLSCEQNLNHDAMYWYRQDPGQGLRLIYYSQIVNDFQKGDIAEGYSVSREKKESFPLTVTSAQKNPTAFYLCASSIQVTGANVLTFGAGSRLTVL.

The V gene is TRBV4-1, the J gene TRBJ2-3; 9 bases map to TRBD2. The V gene end was trimmed by 4 bases and the J gene end by 2 bases; junction bases not matched to a gene: 10. The germline V gene encodes CDR1 MGHRA and CDR2 YSYEKL. The CDR3 consists of 17 residues. CDR3 DNA: TGCGCCAGCAGCCCATTGGGGCTAGCGGGATCCACAGATACGCAGTATTTT. This sequence encodes CASSPLGLAGSTDTQYF.

The V and J genes are TRBV5-1 and TRBJ2-7, with 14 bases aligning to TRBD2. The CDR3 has 17 amino acids. V shed 3 bases and J 4 bases; nucleotides not matched to a gene: 9. Germline V gives CDR1 SGHRS, CDR2 YFSETQ. In DNA, the CDR3 is TGCGCCAGCAGCTCGGGACTAGCGGGGGCCTTTTTATACGAGCAGTACTTC. Its translation: CASSSGLAGAFLYEQYF.

The V call is TRBV7-8, the J call TRBJ2-3, with D tentatively TRBD2 (6 bases). CDR3 length equals 17 residues. V lost 3 bases and J lost 2, with 18 bases in between. From germline, CDR1 is SGHVS and CDR2 FQNEAQ. The CDR3 region is CASSFTGRSGSTDTQYF. The CDR3 DNA is TGTGCCAGCAGCTTCACGGGGCGTAGCGGATCCACAGATACGCAGTATTTT.

The V call is TRBV5-5, the J call TRBJ1-2; TRBD1 is a possible D gene (5 bases). V was clipped by 0 bases and J by 8 bases, with 20 bases between them. Germline V lookup: CDR1 SGHKS, CDR2 YYEKEE (reference sequence). The CDR3 runs 16 residues. CDR3 bases: TGTGCCAGCAGCTTGGAAAGTGGTCCTAGGGGTCGGGGCTACACCTTC. It specifies CASSLESGPRGRGYTF.

This clone turned up a few times. This chain joins TRBV6-6 and TRBJ2-1, with D perhaps TRBD2 (6 bases). Trimming cost V 0 bases and J 6 bases, with 9 bases left between them. The CDR3 is 14 residues long. Germline V gene data show CDR1 as MNHNY and CDR2 as SVGAGI (reference sequence). As DNA, the CDR3 is TGTGCCAGCAGTTACTCGAGCGGGTCCAATGAGCAGTTCTTC. Its translation is CASSYSSGSNEQFF.

The rearrangement links TRBV27 to TRBJ1-6; D is uncertain. Germline assignment: CDR1 MNHEY and CDR2 SMNVEV (reference sequence). There are 12 residues in the CDR3. V was clipped by 7 bases and J by 3 bases, with 4 bases between them. For the CDR3, the DNA is TGTGCCAGCACCCGCTATAATTCACCCCTCCACTTT. It codes for CASTRYNSPLHF.

This clone was observed a single time. The V gene is TRBV7-9, the J gene TRBJ1-2; D is ambiguous. V was shortened by 5 bases and J by 2 bases, with 9 bases between the two germline ends. This CDR3 region has 13 residues. CDR1 and CDR2 from the germline V gene are SEHNR and FQNEAQ (reference sequence). This CDR3 is CASSLVRNYGYTF. CDR3 nucleotides: TGTGCCAGCAGCCTCGTGCGGAACTATGGCTACACCTTC.

The chain employs TRBV9 and TRBJ2-7; D remains unclear. With 4 bases removed from V and 0 bases from J, the gap between germline ends came to 11 bases. Germline loops: CDR1 SGDLS, CDR2 YYNGEE. The CDR3 loop spans 14 amino acids. As DNA, the CDR3 is TGTGCCAGCAGCACCAGTGACAACTCCTACGAGCAGTACTTC. Translating it yields CASSTSDNSYEQYF.

The rearrangement uses TRBV7-9 and TRBJ2-5; TRBD2 agrees at 10 bases. V dropped 1 base and J dropped 0; count of bases not matched to a gene: 8. CDR3 size: 18 residues. Per the germline V gene, CDR1 is SEHNR and CDR2 is FQNEAQ (reference sequence). The CDR3 coding sequence is TGTGCCAGCAGCTTAGGACTAGCGGGCTCAGCCTACCAAGAGACCCAGTACTTC. It translates to CASSLGLAGSAYQETQYF. Full variable domain (missing parts from reference TRBV7-9 and TRBJ2-5): DTGVSQNPRHKITKRGQNVTFRCDPISEHNRLYWYRQTLGQGPEFLTYFQNEAQLEKSRLLSDRFSAERPKGSFSTLEIQRTEQGDSAMYLCASSLGLAGSAYQETQYFGPGTRLLVL.

This clone turned up a few times. The chain's CDR3 is CASSPFSGGNNEQFF. The CDR3 coding sequence is TGTGCCAGCAGCCCTTTTAGCGGGGGGAACAATGAGCAGTTCTTC. The rearrangement uses TRBV9 and TRBJ2-1; 10 bases are shared with TRBD2. Germline V gene lookup returns CDR1 SGDLS and CDR2 YYNGEE. The CDR3 is made up of 15 amino acids. V shed 4 bases, J shed 5 bases, and the junction held 6 bases outside the gene matches.

The chain is built from TRBV10-3 and TRBJ2-7; 7 positions agree with TRBD1. CDR1 and CDR2 (germline): ENHRY, SYGVKD. The trim removed 8 bases at V and 6 bases at J, leaving 7 bases unmatched. This CDR3 has 12 amino acids. The CDR3 spells CAIGDKGAEQYF. CDR3 nucleotides: TGTGCCATCGGGGATAAGGGGGCCGAGCAGTACTTC.

The rearrangement links TRBV5-1 to TRBJ1-1; TRBD1 aligns across 9 bases. V dropped 5 bases and J dropped 1; count of bases not matched to a gene: 6. The germline V gene encodes CDR1 SGHRS and CDR2 YFSETQ. The CDR3 contains 15 residues. CDR3 loop: CASRPPGQGNTEAFF. The CDR3 nucleotides are TGCGCCAGCAGGCCACCGGGACAGGGGAACACTGAAGCTTTCTTT.

V usage is TRBV27 and J usage is TRBJ2-4; maybe TRBD2 (7 bases). CDR1 is MNHEY and CDR2 is SMNVEV in the germline V gene (reference sequence). V lost 3 bases, J lost 8 bases, and 17 bases lay in between. This CDR3 region has 15 residues. The CDR3 nucleotides are TGTGCCAGCAGTTTCCTCAAGACGGGGGGCGACATTCAGTACTTC. It codes for CASSFLKTGGDIQYF.

This clone was seen a few times. CDR3 nucleotide sequence: TGTGCCAGCAGCCCCCCGGGGGGTGGCTACACCTTC. Translated, it gives CASSPPGGGYTF. V is TRBV7-8 and J is TRBJ1-2, with D tentatively TRBD1 (5 bases). The CDR3 consists of 12 residues. Trimming removed 5 bases from V and 7 bases from J, with 11 bases in between. The germline V gene has CDR1 SGHVS and CDR2 FQNEAQ.

This chain connects TRBV5-1 to TRBJ2-3; 8 bases align to TRBD1. Losses at the gene ends were 4 bases for V and 6 bases for J; bases not matched to a gene: 7. The germline V gene encodes CDR1 SGHRS and CDR2 YFSETQ. This CDR3 region has 14 residues. The CDR3, as DNA: TGCGCCAGCAGCCCGGGACAGGTTGACGATACGCAGTATTTT. Its translation is CASSPGQVDDTQYF. The full variable domain, rest sourced from reference TRBV5-1 and TRBJ2-3, is KAGVTQTPRYLIKTRGQQVTLSCSPISGHRSVSWYQQTPGQGLQFLFEYFSETQRNKGNFPGRFSGRQFSNSRSEMNVSTLELGDSALYLCASSPGQVDDTQYFGPGTRLTVL.

This chain links TRBV5-1 with TRBJ2-3; D gene unclear. The CDR3 is 18 amino acids. The germline V gene encodes CDR1 SGHRS and CDR2 YFSETQ. Trimming left V 0 bases short and J 0 bases short, with 17 bases between. CDR3 sequence: CASSLEVSRGTSTDTQYF. CDR3 in DNA: TGCGCCAGCAGCTTGGAGGTTTCGCGCGGAACTAGCACAGATACGCAGTATTTT.

J is TRBJ2-3 and V is TRBV6-5; no definite D call. Trimming took off 0 bases at V and 6 bases at J, with 13 bases between the two ends. The germline V gene encodes CDR1 MNHEY and CDR2 SVGAGI. The CDR3 has 15 residues. The CDR3 loop reads CASSYSIGRRDTQYF. In DNA form, the CDR3 reads TGTGCCAGCAGTTACTCGATTGGGCGTCGGGATACGCAGTATTTT.

J is TRBJ1-2 and V is TRBV6-6; TRBD1 matches at 7 bases. After removal of 0 bases from V and 2 bases from J, the junction contained 3 bases not matched to a gene. CDR3 size: 15 residues. Germline-derived CDR1 and CDR2 are MNHNY and SVGAGI (reference sequence). The CDR3 DNA is TGTGCCAGCAGTTACTCGTCAGGGGGAAACTATGGCTACACCTTC. This sequence encodes CASSYSSGGNYGYTF.

This rearrangement joins TRBV10-2 to TRBJ1-5, with 8 nucleotides matching TRBD1. Germline values: CDR1 WSHSY, CDR2 SAAADI. The CDR3 is made up of 13 amino acids. Trimming cost V 6 bases and J 9 bases; bases outside gene matches: 7. The CDR3 nucleotides are TGCGCCAGCAGAGGACAGGGTTCGGCGCCCCAGCATTTT. This codes for CASRGQGSAPQHF.

The chain is built from TRBV29-1 and TRBJ2-5; maybe TRBD2 (6 bases). The V gene's germline CDR1 is SQVTM and CDR2 ANQGSEA. Trimming took 5 bases from V and 2 from J, leaving 15 bases between them. The CDR3 extends over 14 amino acids. CDR3 protein: CSVSIPGEQETQYF. CDR3 sequence (DNA): TGCAGCGTTTCTATTCCGGGAGAACAAGAGACCCAGTACTTC.